The 21 T cell receptor beta chains reported below all come from one sample, sequenced in a study of T-cell memory formation after mild COVID-19 (dated by TCRdb to the early 2020s). The receptor library was made with 5' RACE. These reads were obtained on an Illumina NovaSeq 6000. The public reads were reprocessed in TCRdb via fastp at Q25 and MiXCR, keeping in-frame beta chains. Rows matching on CDR3 protein sequence are summarized as one entry with the most common DNA and genes. Recorded for this sample are 25,000 to 35,000 distinct CDR3 sequences; around 12% of them occurred a single time. Over 12% of the sample comes from the top ten. Sequences were obtained from PBMCs or a T cell subset sorted from them (not recorded which). Receptor source: an adult woman who had mild COVID-19 (a few samples of this study predate the infection). The sample titles of this study are shuffled in the database, so cell type and time point are left out; the donor was told from shared clones.

In this sample, this clonotype turned up many times. This rearrangement joins TRBV6-5 to TRBJ2-2; D ambiguous. CDR3 size: 14 residues. The V end was cut by 1 base, the J end by 4 bases, with 7 bases between. Looked up from germline, CDR1 is MNHEY and CDR2 is SVGAGI. This CDR3 reads CASSYLLTTGELFF. The CDR3 DNA sequence: TGTGCCAGCAGTTACTTATTAACCACCGGGGAGCTGTTTTTT.

This clonotype was seen many times. J is TRBJ1-1 and V is TRBV7-6; no firm D call. V was clipped by 4 bases and J by 0 bases, with 9 bases between them. CDR1 and CDR2 from the germline V gene are SGHVS and FNYEAQ. There are 14 residues in the CDR3. The CDR3 bases are TGTGCCAGCAGCTCGACGACATTGAACACTGAAGCTTTCTTT. Translating it yields CASSSTTLNTEAFF.

At least ten counts were recorded for this clonotype. The chain recombines TRBV25-1 with TRBJ2-2, with 12 nucleotides matching TRBD1. Germline lookup yields CDR1 MGHDK and CDR2 SYGVNS. J was trimmed by 2 bases and V by 4 bases; bases with no gene match: 11. The CDR3 has 19 residues. CDR3 DNA sequence: TGTGCCAGCAGTGGACCTTTGGGACAGGGGGCCATAAACACCGGGGAGCTGTTTTTT. It is translated as CASSGPLGQGAINTGELFF.

This clonotype was picked up many times. The rearrangement joins TRBV2 to TRBJ1-4; TRBD1 matches 7 bases. This CDR3 region has 14 residues. V shed 6 bases and J 7 bases; nucleotides not matched to a gene: 8. In germline, CDR1 is SNHLY, CDR2 FYNNEI. The chain's CDR3 is CASRETGPLEKLFF. The CDR3 coding sequence is TGTGCCAGCAGGGAGACAGGGCCACTTGAAAAACTGTTTTTT.

This clonotype was counted a few times. CDR3 region: CASSIKGDTGYTF. CDR3 coding DNA: TGTGCCAGTAGTATAAAGGGAGATACTGGCTACACCTTC. This chain joins TRBV19 and TRBJ1-2; no definite D call. V was trimmed by 2 bases and J by 7 bases, leaving 11 bases between them. Germline V lookup: CDR1 LNHDA, CDR2 SQIVND (reference sequence). This CDR3 contains 13 residues.

This clonotype was detected ten times or more. The J gene is TRBJ1-1, the V gene TRBV7-8, with D tentatively TRBD1 (5 bases). Trimming shortened V by 3 bases and J by 5 bases, and 13 bases separated the two germline ends. The CDR3 contains 14 residues. In germline, CDR1 is SGHVS, CDR2 FQNEAQ. The DNA of the CDR3 is TGTGCCAGCAGCTTTGAAAGGGGAGGAACTGAAGCTTTCTTT. The encoded protein is CASSFERGGTEAFF.

This clonotype was recorded many times. The chain is built from TRBV9 and TRBJ2-3, with D possibly being TRBD2 (6 bases). Germline V gives CDR1 SGDLS, CDR2 YYNGEE. V was pared by 0 bases and J by 5 bases, with 13 bases between. CDR3 length equals 15 residues. In nucleotides, the CDR3 is TGTGCCAGCAGCGTAGGGGGACTTCCCCGAGATACGCAGTATTTT. As protein: CASSVGGLPRDTQYF. Using reference TRBV9 and TRBJ2-3 for the parts outside the CDR3, the full variable domain is DSGVTQTPKHLITATGQRVTLRCSPRSGDLSVYWYQQSLDQGLQFLIQYYNGEERAKGNILERFSAQQFPDLHSELNLSSLELGDSALYFCASSVGGLPRDTQYFGPGTRLTVL.

This clonotype showed up many times. This chain joins TRBV4-1 and TRBJ2-1; 11 bases align to TRBD2. J lost 4 bases, V lost 2 bases, and 7 bases had no gene match. The germline V gene encodes CDR1 MGHRA and CDR2 YSYEKL. This CDR3 region has 17 residues. The CDR3 spells CASSQRSSGGLYNEQFF. Written as DNA, the CDR3 is TGCGCCAGCAGCCAACGATCTAGCGGGGGGCTTTACAATGAGCAGTTCTTC.

This clonotype came up many times. The chain uses TRBV7-9 and TRBJ1-1; D may be TRBD1 (6 bases). The CDR3 sequence is 14 residues long. Germline V gene data show CDR1 as SEHNR and CDR2 as FQNEAQ (reference sequence). V shed 6 bases and J shed 3 bases, with 14 bases lying between them. CDR3 sequence (DNA): TGTGCCAGCAGATCCACAGGGACGGACACTGAAGCTTTCTTT. Translating it yields CASRSTGTDTEAFF.

In this sample, this clonotype turned up many times. V usage is TRBV29-1 and J usage is TRBJ2-7; D might be TRBD1 or TRBD2, each matching 5 bases. The V end lost 5 bases, the J end lost 3 bases, and 11 bases lay between the germline ends. Germline lookup yields CDR1 SQVTM and CDR2 ANQGSEA. The CDR3 covers 12 residues. The CDR3 is CSVPRGDYEQYF. The CDR3 DNA is TGCAGCGTTCCAAGAGGGGACTACGAGCAGTACTTC.

In its sample, this clonotype was seen many times. For the CDR3, the DNA is TGTGCCAGTAGTTGGACAGAGGACGCGACGCAGTATTTT. This sequence encodes CASSWTEDATQYF. V is TRBV19 and J is TRBJ2-3, with TRBD1 as a possible D gene (6 bases). The CDR3 length is 13 residues. Trimming cost V 5 bases and J 9 bases, with 15 bases left between them. In germline, CDR1 is LNHDA, CDR2 SQIVND (reference sequence).

The table lists this clonotype with many counts. The chain combines TRBV6-5 with TRBJ1-5; D is undetermined. The CDR3 loop spans 14 amino acids. The germline V gene has CDR1 MNHEY and CDR2 SVGAGI. Trimming took off 6 bases at V and 0 bases at J, with 9 bases between the two ends. DNA for the CDR3: TGTGCCAGCAGGAGCCCTCATAGCAATCAGCCCCAGCATTTT. Encoded protein: CASRSPHSNQPQHF.

There are many counts of this clonotype. This rearrangement joins TRBV29-1 to TRBJ2-5; a possible D gene is TRBD2 (5 bases). V lost 4 bases and J lost 3, with 12 bases in between. This CDR3 is built from 13 residues. Looked up from germline, CDR1 is SQVTM and CDR2 is ANQGSEA. CDR3 loop: CSVALGLKETQYF. In nucleotides, the CDR3 is TGCAGCGTTGCTCTTGGACTGAAAGAGACCCAGTACTTC.

This clonotype was counted at least ten times. This rearrangement joins TRBV6-5 to TRBJ1-1; D ambiguous. Trimming stripped 2 bases from V and 7 bases from J, with 17 bases between. The CDR3 consists of 15 residues. Germline CDR1 is MNHEY and CDR2 is SVGAGI. CDR3 loop: CASSYGHAAAYEAFF. The CDR3, as DNA: TGTGCCAGCAGTTACGGGCACGCGGCAGCTTATGAAGCTTTCTTT.

CDR3 sequence (DNA): TGTGCCAGCAGCCGAGGGCCTCCCGGGGAGACCCAGTACTTC. The encoded protein is CASSRGPPGETQYF. The chain links TRBV7-2 to TRBJ2-5; D might be TRBD2 (5 bases). The CDR3 spans 14 residues. Germline loops: CDR1 SGHTA, CDR2 FQGNSA. V dropped 5 bases and J dropped 5 bases, with 15 bases sitting between them.

The sample holds many counts of this clonotype. V is TRBV5-6 and J is TRBJ2-7, with 8 bases that match TRBD2. CDR1 is SGHDT and CDR2 is YYEEEE in the germline V gene. The V segment lost 3 bases and the J segment 6 bases; nucleotides outside the gene matches: 8. The CDR3 runs 14 residues. CDR3 nucleotides: TGTGCCAGCAGCTCCCAAAGCGGGAGTGGCGAGCAGTACTTC. It yields the protein CASSSQSGSGEQYF.

This clonotype was recorded many times. The gene calls are TRBV11-1 and TRBJ2-7; D uncertain. Trimming stripped 4 bases from V and 5 bases from J, with 15 bases between. CDR1 is SGHAT, CDR2 FQDESV, per germline (reference sequence). This CDR3 comprises 14 residues. The CDR3 is CASSSPVILHEQYF. CDR3 DNA: TGTGCCAGCAGCTCCCCGGTAATTCTCCACGAGCAGTACTTC.

This clonotype was recorded at least ten times. V usage is TRBV7-2 and J usage is TRBJ2-5, with TRBD1 identical over 7 bases. Germline V gene lookup returns CDR1 SGHTA and CDR2 FQGNSA. The CDR3 runs 14 residues. V shed 5 bases and J 4 bases; nucleotides not matched to a gene: 7. As DNA, the CDR3 is TGTGCCAGCAGCCCACAACAGGGGTCAGAGACCCAGTACTTC. Translation: CASSPQQGSETQYF. Supplemented by reference TRBV7-2 and TRBJ2-5, the full variable domain reads GAGVSQSPSNKVTEKGKDVELRCDPISGHTALYWYRQSLGQGLEFLIYFQGNSAPDKSGLPSDRFSAERTGGSVSTLTIQRTQQEDSAVYLCASSPQQGSETQYFGPGTRLLVL.

The chain links TRBV6-5 to TRBJ1-2, with D possibly TRBD1 on 6 matching bases. Germline CDR1 reads MNHEY; CDR2 reads SVGAGI. With 2 bases removed from V and 5 bases from J, the gap between germline ends came to 18 bases. CDR3 length: 16 amino acids. CDR3 coding DNA: TGTGCCAGCAGTTACGACGGGGGGGCGCGGTGGTATGGCTACACCTTC. It translates to CASSYDGGARWYGYTF.

This clonotype was detected ten times or more. The chain joins TRBV4-2 to TRBJ2-7; the D is unclear. CDR1 and CDR2 (germline): LGHNA, YNFKEQ. V was clipped by 1 base and J by 0 bases, with 7 bases between them. The CDR3 totals 14 residues. The CDR3 spells CASSQVVYSYEQYF. The CDR3 DNA is TGTGCCAGCAGCCAAGTGGTATACTCCTACGAGCAGTACTTC.

Only a few counts were recorded for this clonotype. The CDR3 DNA reads as TGTGCCGTCAATACAGGGGCCACGACTAATGAGCAGTTCTTC. This gives the protein CAVNTGATTNEQFF. The rearrangement joins TRBV10-3 to TRBJ2-1; 7 bases are a match to TRBD1. CDR3 length equals 14 residues. V trimming: 11 bases; J trimming: 7 bases; junction bases outside the gene matches: 14. Germline V gene lookup returns CDR1 ENHRY and CDR2 SYGVKD.